This is a list of T cell receptor beta chains from one sample in a study of blood T cell repertoires in COVID-19. Profiled with immunoSEQ multiplex PCR; TCRdb holds only in-frame clones, not every one. The table shows some 240,000 clones, with roughly 89% occurring only once. The sequencing input was peripheral blood. These receptor sequences come from a man aged 60 to 75 who had recovered from COVID-19. CDR3s include the opening cysteine and the closing phenylalanine or tryptophan. Fields, in order: V gene, clone size, J gene, D gene, CDR3 protein, CDR3 DNA. D genes are given only for firm matches. A clone size is listed for some rows: how often the clone was seen (once, few, many), or a class if it is expanded.

v_gene: TRBV28; abundance: NA; j_gene: TRBJ1-1; d_gene: NA; CDR3aa: CASSLGTFLGGENTEAFF; CDR3nt: TGTGCCAGCAGTTTGGGGACTTTCTTAGGGGGGGAGAACACTGAAGCTTTCTTT
v_gene: TRBV28; abundance: NA; j_gene: TRBJ2-5; d_gene: NA; CDR3aa: CASSLIGGRQKTQYF; CDR3nt: TGTGCCAGCAGTTTGATCGGGGGTAGACAAAAGACCCAGTACTTC
v_gene: TRBV18; abundance: few; j_gene: TRBJ1-1; d_gene: NA; CDR3aa: CASSPLSGSYLRTEAFF; CDR3nt: TGTGCCAGCTCACCATTATCCGGGAGTTACTTAAGAACTGAAGCTTTCTTT
v_gene: TRBV9; abundance: NA; j_gene: TRBJ2-5; d_gene: NA; CDR3aa: CASSPRTQETQYF; CDR3nt: TGTGCCAGCAGCCCGAGAACCCAAGAGACCCAGTACTTC
v_gene: TRBV7-2; abundance: once; j_gene: TRBJ2-1; d_gene: TRBD1; CDR3aa: CASSPRDSFNNEQFF; CDR3nt: TGTGCCAGCAGCCCCCGGGACAGCTTCAACAATGAGCAGTTCTTC
v_gene: TRBV7-2; abundance: NA; j_gene: TRBJ2-1; d_gene: TRBD2; CDR3aa: CASSSREGGYNEQFF; CDR3nt: TGTGCCAGCAGCTCTCGGGAGGGGGGTTACAATGAGCAGTTCTTC
v_gene: TRBV9; abundance: NA; j_gene: TRBJ1-4; d_gene: TRBD1; CDR3aa: CASSSLTGGDEKLFF; CDR3nt: TGTGCCAGCAGCTCCCTGACAGGGGGCGATGAAAAACTGTTTTTT
v_gene: TRBV7-2; abundance: NA; j_gene: TRBJ2-1; d_gene: TRBD1; CDR3aa: CASSLERATGGSEQFF; CDR3nt: TGTGCCAGCAGCCTGGAGAGGGCGACAGGGGGCAGTGAGCAGTTCTTC
v_gene: TRBV18; abundance: NA; j_gene: TRBJ1-1; d_gene: NA; CDR3aa: CASSPLTGMNTEAFF; CDR3nt: TGTGCCAGCTCACCACTAACAGGTATGAACACTGAAGCTTTCTTT
v_gene: TRBV5-4; abundance: NA; j_gene: TRBJ2-3; d_gene: NA; CDR3aa: CASSWRGDTDTQYF; CDR3nt: TGTGCCAGCAGCTGGCGGGGAGACACAGATACGCAGTATTTT
v_gene: TRBV5-1; abundance: NA; j_gene: TRBJ2-3; d_gene: TRBD2; CDR3aa: CASSLGLAGGRDTQYF; CDR3nt: TGCGCCAGCAGCTTGGGCTTAGCGGGAGGGCGTGATACGCAGTATTTT
v_gene: TRBV18; abundance: NA; j_gene: TRBJ1-1; d_gene: TRBD1; CDR3aa: CASSPGQGLSTEAFF; CDR3nt: TGTGCCAGCTCGCCTGGACAGGGTTTGAGCACTGAAGCTTTCTTT
v_gene: TRBV2; abundance: NA; j_gene: TRBJ1-1; d_gene: NA; CDR3aa: CASSELLGVGEAFF; CDR3nt: TGTGCCAGCAGTGAACTGCTAGGGGTTGGTGAAGCTTTCTTT
v_gene: TRBV19; abundance: NA; j_gene: TRBJ2-7; d_gene: TRBD1; CDR3aa: CASSIAGTGSYEQYF; CDR3nt: TGTGCCAGTAGTATCGCCGGGACAGGATCCTACGAGCAGTACTTC
v_gene: TRBV5-5; abundance: NA; j_gene: TRBJ1-4; d_gene: NA; CDR3aa: CASSPSPAGTNEKLFF; CDR3nt: TGTGCCAGCAGCCCCTCCCCGGCAGGCACTAATGAAAAACTGTTTTTT
v_gene: TRBV7-9; abundance: few; j_gene: TRBJ2-5; d_gene: NA; CDR3aa: CASSSMRQAQETQYF; CDR3nt: TGTGCCAGCAGCTCCATGAGACAGGCACAAGAGACCCAGTACTTC
v_gene: TRBV19; abundance: NA; j_gene: TRBJ2-1; d_gene: NA; CDR3aa: CATKDRARTSLDEQFF; CDR3nt: TGTGCCACAAAGGACAGAGCTAGGACTAGTTTGGATGAGCAGTTCTTC